This T cell receptor (beta chain) was recorded in a study of shared clonotypes between healthy human individuals. V was pared by 7 bases and J by 0 bases, with 3 bases between. The CDR3 has 11 amino acids. In germline, CDR1 is MDHEN, CDR2 SYDVKM. Sequenced by immunoSEQ multiplex PCR; TCRdb stores in-frame clones only, minus some. The sample includes approximately 440,000 clones, approximately 71% of them seen just once. Only a few counts were recorded for this clone. Other DNA sequences within the sample encode an identical CDR3. The clonotype was recovered from a woman between 40 and 50 years old in good health. Some clones in this sample may be carry-over from other donors' samples. The sequencing sample was made of PBMCs. The genes are TRBV28 and TRBJ1-1; D is ambiguous. The CDR3 DNA sequence: TGTGCCAGCACCCTGAACACTGAAGCTTTCTTT. Protein: CASTLNTEAFF. Full variable domain (missing parts from reference TRBV28 and TRBJ1-1): DVKVTQSSRYLVKRTGEKVFLECVQDMDHENMFWYRQDPGLGLRLIYFSYDVKMKEKGDIPEGYSVSREKKERFSLILESASTNQTSMYLCASTLNTEAFFGQGTRLTVV.